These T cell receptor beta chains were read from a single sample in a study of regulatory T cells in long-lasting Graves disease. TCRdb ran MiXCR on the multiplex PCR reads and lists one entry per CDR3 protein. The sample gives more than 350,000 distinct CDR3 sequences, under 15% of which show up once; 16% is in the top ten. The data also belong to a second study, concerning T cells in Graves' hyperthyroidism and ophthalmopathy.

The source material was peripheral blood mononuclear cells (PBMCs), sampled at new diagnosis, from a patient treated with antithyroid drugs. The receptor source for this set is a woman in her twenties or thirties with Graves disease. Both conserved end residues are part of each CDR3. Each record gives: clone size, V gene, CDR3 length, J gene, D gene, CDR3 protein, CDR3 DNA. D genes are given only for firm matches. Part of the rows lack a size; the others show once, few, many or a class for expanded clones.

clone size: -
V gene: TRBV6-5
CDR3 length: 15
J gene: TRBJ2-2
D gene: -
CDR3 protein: CASSWKDGNTGELFF
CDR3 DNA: TGTGCCAGCAGTTGGAAGGACGGGAACACCGGGGAGCTGTTTTTT

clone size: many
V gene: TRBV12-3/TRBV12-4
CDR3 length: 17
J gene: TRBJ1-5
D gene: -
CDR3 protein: CASRTDIPNSGNQPQHF
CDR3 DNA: TGTGCCAGCAGGACGGACATCCCGAATTCGGGCAATCAGCCCCAGCATTTT

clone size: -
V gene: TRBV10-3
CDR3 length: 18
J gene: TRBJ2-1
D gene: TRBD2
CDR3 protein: CAISGRRSTSGSVDEQFF
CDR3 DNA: TGTGCCATCAGTGGACGCAGGTCTACTAGCGGGAGTGTCGATGAGCAGTTCTTC

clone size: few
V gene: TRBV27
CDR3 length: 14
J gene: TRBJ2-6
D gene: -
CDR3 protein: CASTPHSGANVLTF
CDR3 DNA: TGTGCCAGCACCCCACACTCTGGGGCCAACGTCCTGACTTTC

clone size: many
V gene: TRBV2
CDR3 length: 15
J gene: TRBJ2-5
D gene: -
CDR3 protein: CASSFLGRPGETQYF
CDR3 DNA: TGTGCCAGCAGTTTTCTCGGGAGACCCGGCGAGACCCAGTACTTC

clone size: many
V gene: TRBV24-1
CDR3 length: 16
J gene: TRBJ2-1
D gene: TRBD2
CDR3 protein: CATSDIAGMGYNEQFF
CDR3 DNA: TGTGCCACCAGTGATATAGCGGGAATGGGGTACAATGAGCAGTTCTTC

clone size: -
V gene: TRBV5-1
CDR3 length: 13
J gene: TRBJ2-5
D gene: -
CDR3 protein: CASSLGRSETQYF
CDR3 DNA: TGCGCCAGCAGCTTAGGCCGATCGGAGACCCAGTACTTC

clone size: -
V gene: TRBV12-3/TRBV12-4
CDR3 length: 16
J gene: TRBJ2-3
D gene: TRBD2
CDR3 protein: CAGIPTSGETTDTQYF
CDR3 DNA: TGTGCCGGCATCCCGACTAGCGGGGAAACCACAGATACGCAGTATTTT

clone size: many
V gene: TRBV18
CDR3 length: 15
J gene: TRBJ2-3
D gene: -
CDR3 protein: CASSPQLHEADTQYF
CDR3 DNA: TGTGCCAGCTCACCACAACTCCATGAGGCAGATACGCAGTATTTT

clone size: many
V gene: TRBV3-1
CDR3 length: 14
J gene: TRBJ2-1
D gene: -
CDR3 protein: CASSPHPIGNEQFF
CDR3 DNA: TGTGCCAGCAGCCCTCACCCCATAGGCAATGAGCAGTTCTTC

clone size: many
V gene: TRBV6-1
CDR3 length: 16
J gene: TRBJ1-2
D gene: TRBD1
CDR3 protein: CASSEAGGTGPYGYTF
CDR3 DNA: TGTGCCAGCAGTGAAGCGGGTGGGACAGGGCCGTATGGCTACACCTTC

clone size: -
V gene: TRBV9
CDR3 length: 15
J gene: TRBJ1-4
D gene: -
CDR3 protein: CASSVGGGPNEKLFF
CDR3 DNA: TGTGCCAGCAGCGTAGGGGGTGGCCCTAATGAAAAACTGTTTTTT

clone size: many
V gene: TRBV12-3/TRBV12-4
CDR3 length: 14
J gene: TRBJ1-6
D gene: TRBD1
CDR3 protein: CASTETGDNSPLHF
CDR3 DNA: TGTGCCAGCACTGAGACAGGGGACAATTCACCCCTCCACTTT

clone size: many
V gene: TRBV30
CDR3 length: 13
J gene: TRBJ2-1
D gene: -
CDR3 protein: CAWNTGSYNEQFF
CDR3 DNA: TGTGCCTGGAACACAGGGTCCTACAATGAGCAGTTCTTC

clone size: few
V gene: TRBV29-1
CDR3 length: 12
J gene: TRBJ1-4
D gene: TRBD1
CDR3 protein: CSVGTGSEKLFF
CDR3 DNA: TGCAGCGTTGGGACAGGGTCAGAAAAACTGTTTTTT

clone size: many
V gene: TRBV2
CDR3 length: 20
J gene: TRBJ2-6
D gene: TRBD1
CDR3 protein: CASSTMGQGSVPAGANVLTF
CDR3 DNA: TGTGCCAGCAGTACTATGGGACAGGGATCTGTACCTGCTGGGGCCAACGTCCTGACTTTC

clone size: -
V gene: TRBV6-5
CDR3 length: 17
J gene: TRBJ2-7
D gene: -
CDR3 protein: CASSYPSTRDSTYEQYF
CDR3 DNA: TGTGCCAGCAGTTACCCGTCTACTCGGGACTCCACCTACGAGCAGTACTTC

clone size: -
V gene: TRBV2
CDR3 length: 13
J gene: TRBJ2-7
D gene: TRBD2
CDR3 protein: CASSDHSGREQYF
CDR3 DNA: TGTGCCAGCAGCGACCATAGCGGGAGAGAGCAGTACTTC

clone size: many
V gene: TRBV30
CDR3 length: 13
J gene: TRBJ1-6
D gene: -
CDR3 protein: CAWSVEGKSPLHF
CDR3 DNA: TGTGCCTGGAGTGTAGAGGGGAAGTCACCCCTCCACTTT

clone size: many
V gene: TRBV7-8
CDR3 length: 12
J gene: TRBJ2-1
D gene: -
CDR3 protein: CASSLKHNEQFF
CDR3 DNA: TGTGCCAGCAGCCTCAAGCACAATGAGCAGTTCTTC

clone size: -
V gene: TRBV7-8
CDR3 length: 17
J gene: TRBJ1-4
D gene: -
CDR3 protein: CASSLVPVWATNEKLFF
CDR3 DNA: TGTGCCAGCAGCTTAGTTCCAGTTTGGGCGACTAATGAAAAACTGTTTTTT

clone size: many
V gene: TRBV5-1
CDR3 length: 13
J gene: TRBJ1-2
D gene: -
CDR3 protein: CASSLESGSGYTF
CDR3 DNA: TGCGCCAGCAGCTTGGAGTCCGGGAGCGGCTACACCTTC

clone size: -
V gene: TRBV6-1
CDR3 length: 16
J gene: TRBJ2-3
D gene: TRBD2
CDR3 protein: CASSAIGLAFTDTQYF
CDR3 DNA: TGTGCCAGCAGCGCTATCGGACTAGCCTTCACAGATACGCAGTATTTT

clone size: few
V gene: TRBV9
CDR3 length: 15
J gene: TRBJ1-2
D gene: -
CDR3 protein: CASSVAGNRNYGYTF
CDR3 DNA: TGTGCCAGCAGCGTAGCAGGGAACAGAAACTATGGCTACACCTTC

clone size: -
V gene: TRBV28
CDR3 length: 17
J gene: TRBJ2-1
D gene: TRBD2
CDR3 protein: CASSSPLAGEAYNEQFF
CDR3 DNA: TGTGCCAGCAGTTCCCCCCTAGCGGGAGAGGCCTACAATGAGCAGTTCTTC

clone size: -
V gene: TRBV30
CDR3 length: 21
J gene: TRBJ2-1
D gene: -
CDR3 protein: CAWSPPTRQGASGRGSHEQFF
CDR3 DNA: TGTGCCTGGAGTCCACCTACTCGACAGGGGGCTAGCGGGAGAGGGTCCCATGAGCAGTTCTTC

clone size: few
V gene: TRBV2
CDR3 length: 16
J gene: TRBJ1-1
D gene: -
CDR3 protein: CASSEGGEQGPTEAFF
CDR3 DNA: TGTGCCAGCAGTGAAGGGGGTGAGCAGGGGCCCACTGAAGCTTTCTTT

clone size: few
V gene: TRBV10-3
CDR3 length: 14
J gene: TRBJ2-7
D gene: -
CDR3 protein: CAIRSAGHPYEQYF
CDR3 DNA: TGTGCCATCAGGTCCGCGGGACACCCCTACGAGCAGTACTTC

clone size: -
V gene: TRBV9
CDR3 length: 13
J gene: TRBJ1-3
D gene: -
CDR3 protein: CASSGEGGNTIYF
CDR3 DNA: TGTGCCAGCAGCGGGGAAGGTGGAAACACCATATATTTT

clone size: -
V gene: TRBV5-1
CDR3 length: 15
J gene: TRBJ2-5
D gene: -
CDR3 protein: CASRRGSSFQETQYF
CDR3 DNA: TGCGCCAGCAGACGGGGATCATCTTTCCAAGAGACCCAGTACTTC

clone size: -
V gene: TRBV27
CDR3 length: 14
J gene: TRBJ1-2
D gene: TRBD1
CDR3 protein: CASRRTGNNYGYTF
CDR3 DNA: TGTGCCAGCAGGAGGACAGGGAATAACTATGGCTACACCTTC

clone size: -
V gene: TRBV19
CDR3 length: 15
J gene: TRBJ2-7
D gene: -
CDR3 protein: CASSSEGFSSYEQYF
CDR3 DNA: TGTGCCAGTAGTTCCGAGGGGTTCAGCTCCTACGAGCAGTACTTC

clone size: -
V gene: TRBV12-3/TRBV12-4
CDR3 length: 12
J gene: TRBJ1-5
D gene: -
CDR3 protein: CASSVPGQPQHF
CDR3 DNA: TGTGCCAGCAGTGTTCCGGGTCAGCCCCAGCATTTT

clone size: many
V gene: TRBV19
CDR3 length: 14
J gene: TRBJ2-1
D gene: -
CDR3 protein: CASMRAVSYNEQFF
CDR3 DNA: TGTGCCAGTATGAGAGCGGTCTCCTACAATGAGCAGTTCTTC

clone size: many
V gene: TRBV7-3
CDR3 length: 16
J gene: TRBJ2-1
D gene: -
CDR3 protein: CASSLGPPADYNEQFF
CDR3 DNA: TGTGCCAGCAGCTTAGGACCCCCAGCCGACTACAATGAGCAGTTCTTC

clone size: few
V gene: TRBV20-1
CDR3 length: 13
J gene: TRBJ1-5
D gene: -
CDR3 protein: CSARGGELQPQHF
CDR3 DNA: TGCAGTGCTAGAGGGGGAGAGTTGCAGCCCCAGCATTTT

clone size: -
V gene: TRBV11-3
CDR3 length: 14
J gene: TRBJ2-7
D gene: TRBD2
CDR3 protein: CASSLAGGPQEQYF
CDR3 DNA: TGTGCCAGCAGCTTGGCGGGAGGGCCGCAAGAGCAGTACTTC

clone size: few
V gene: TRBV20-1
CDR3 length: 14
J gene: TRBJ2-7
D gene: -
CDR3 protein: CSAITLNPSSEQYF
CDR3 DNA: TGCAGTGCTATAACTTTGAACCCGTCGTCCGAGCAGTACTTC

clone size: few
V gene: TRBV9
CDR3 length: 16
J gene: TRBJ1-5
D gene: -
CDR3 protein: CASSAGTGTVNQPQHF
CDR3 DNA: TGTGCCAGCAGCGCGGGGACCGGGACCGTCAATCAGCCCCAGCATTTT

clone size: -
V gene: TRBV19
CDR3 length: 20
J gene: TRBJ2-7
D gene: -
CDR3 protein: CASSILRGGKGLTPLGEQYF
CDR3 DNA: TGTGCCAGTAGTATATTGAGGGGCGGTAAAGGACTAACACCCCTCGGCGAGCAGTACTTC

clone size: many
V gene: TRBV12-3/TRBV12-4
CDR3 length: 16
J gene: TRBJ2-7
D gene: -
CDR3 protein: CASRARGSLSSYEQYF
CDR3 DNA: TGTGCCAGCAGGGCTCGGGGGTCCTTAAGCTCCTACGAGCAGTACTTC

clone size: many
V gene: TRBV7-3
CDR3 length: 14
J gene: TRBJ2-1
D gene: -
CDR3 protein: CASSLSDSYNEQFF
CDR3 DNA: TGTGCCAGCAGCTTAAGCGACAGCTACAATGAGCAGTTCTTC

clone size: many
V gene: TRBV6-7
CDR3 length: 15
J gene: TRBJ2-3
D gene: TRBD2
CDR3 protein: CASSRSGITPDTQYF
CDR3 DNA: TGTGCCAGCAGTAGGAGCGGGATAACGCCAGATACGCAGTATTTT

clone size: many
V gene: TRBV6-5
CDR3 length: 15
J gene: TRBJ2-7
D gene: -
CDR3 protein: CASSYSRVGTYEQYF
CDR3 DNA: TGTGCCAGCAGTTACTCGAGGGTAGGGACCTACGAGCAGTACTTC

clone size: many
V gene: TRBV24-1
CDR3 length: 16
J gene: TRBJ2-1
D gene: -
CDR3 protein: CATSDSPPGGINEQFF
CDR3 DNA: TGTGCCACCAGTGATTCCCCCCCCGGGGGTATCAATGAGCAGTTCTTC

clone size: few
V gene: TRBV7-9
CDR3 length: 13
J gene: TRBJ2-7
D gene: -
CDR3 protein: CASSMTVSYEQYF
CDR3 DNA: TGTGCCAGCAGCATGACAGTGTCCTACGAGCAGTACTTC

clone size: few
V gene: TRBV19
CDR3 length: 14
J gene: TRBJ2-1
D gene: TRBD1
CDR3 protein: CASSVRTGGDEQFF
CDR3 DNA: TGTGCCAGTAGTGTCCGGACAGGGGGCGATGAGCAGTTCTTC

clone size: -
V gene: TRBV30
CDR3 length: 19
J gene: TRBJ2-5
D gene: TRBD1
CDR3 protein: CAWSFSPGTGLEGRETQYF
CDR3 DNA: TGTGCCTGGAGCTTCTCCCCCGGGACAGGCCTAGAGGGGAGGGAGACCCAGTACTTC

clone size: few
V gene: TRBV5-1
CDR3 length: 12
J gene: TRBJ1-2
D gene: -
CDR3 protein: CASSFPSSGYTF
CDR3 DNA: TGCGCCAGCAGCTTCCCAAGTAGTGGCTACACCTTC

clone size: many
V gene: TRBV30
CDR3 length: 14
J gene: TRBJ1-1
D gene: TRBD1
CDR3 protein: CAWETGSMFTEAFF
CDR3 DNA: TGTGCCTGGGAGACAGGGAGTATGTTCACTGAAGCTTTCTTT

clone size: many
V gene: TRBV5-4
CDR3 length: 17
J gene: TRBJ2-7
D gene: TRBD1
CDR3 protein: CASSRVGLGQGVYEQYF
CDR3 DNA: TGTGCCAGCAGCCGGGTGGGGTTGGGACAGGGGGTCTACGAGCAGTACTTC

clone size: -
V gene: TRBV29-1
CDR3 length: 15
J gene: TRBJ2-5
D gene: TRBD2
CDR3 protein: CSVGSSGSPKETQYF
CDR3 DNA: TGCAGCGTTGGATCTAGCGGGAGTCCAAAAGAGACCCAGTACTTC

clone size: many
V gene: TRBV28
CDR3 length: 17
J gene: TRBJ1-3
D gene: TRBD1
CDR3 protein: CASSTETGLLSGNTIYF
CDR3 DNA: TGTGCCAGCAGTACCGAGACAGGGCTGCTTTCTGGAAACACCATATATTTT

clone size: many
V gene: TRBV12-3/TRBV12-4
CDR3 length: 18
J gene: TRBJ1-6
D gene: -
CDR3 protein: CASSPPGQWIPYNSPLHF
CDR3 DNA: TGTGCCAGCAGTCCTCCTGGACAGTGGATCCCCTATAATTCACCCCTCCACTTT

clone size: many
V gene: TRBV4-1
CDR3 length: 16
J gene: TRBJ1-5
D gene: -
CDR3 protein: CASSQDFPEGNQPQHF
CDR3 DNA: TGCGCCAGCAGCCAAGATTTCCCTGAAGGCAATCAGCCCCAGCATTTT